The 22 T cell receptor beta chains below all came from one sample that was sequenced in a study of identical twins. Each CDR3 protein gets one entry after TCRdb re-called the 5' RACE reads with MiXCR. The table shows more than 1.5 million distinct CDR3 sequences, with under 35% occurring only once. The sample taken for sequencing was cord blood. These receptors were obtained from a newborn girl in good health.

V is TRBV4-2 and J is TRBJ2-5; TRBD2 aligns across 8 bases. The CDR3 runs to 15 residues. Germline-derived CDR1 and CDR2 are LGHNA and YNFKEQ. The J segment lost 4 bases and the V segment lost 0 bases, leaving 4 bases of the junction unmatched. The CDR3 sequence is CASSQDISGRETQYF. The CDR3 nucleotides are TGTGCCAGCAGCCAAGATATAAGCGGGAGAGAGACCCAGTACTTC.

The chain joins TRBV20-1 to TRBJ1-5, with D perhaps matching TRBD1 (5 bases). The germline V and J ends were trimmed by 1 base and 6 bases, with 10 bases remaining between them. The CDR3 consists of 13 residues. Germline V CDR1 and CDR2: DFQATT, SNEGSKA (reference sequence). The CDR3 DNA is TGCAGTGCTAGAGGGGGGTTTCGTCAGCCCCAGCATTTT. Amino acid sequence: CSARGGFRQPQHF.

This clonotype was found a few times. V usage is TRBV7-2 and J usage is TRBJ1-2, with D perhaps matching TRBD1 (6 bases). The CDR3 contains 14 residues. With 1 base removed from V and 7 bases from J, the gap between germline ends came to 13 bases. In germline, CDR1 is SGHTA, CDR2 FQGNSA. In nucleotides, the CDR3 is TGTGCCAGCAGCTTAGGGAACAGGGATGGTGGCTACACCTTC. As protein: CASSLGNRDGGYTF.

This clonotype was counted a few times. The genes are TRBV3-1 and TRBJ1-2, with TRBD1 as a possible D gene (6 bases). The CDR3 has 16 amino acids. V was shortened by 5 bases and J by 1 base, with 17 bases between the two germline ends. Germline values: CDR1 LGHDT, CDR2 YNNKEL (reference sequence). CDR3 loop: CASSTGQRFRNYGYTF. The DNA for the CDR3 is TGTGCCAGCAGCACAGGACAGAGATTCCGTAACTATGGCTACACCTTC.

The V call is TRBV9, the J call TRBJ2-7; TRBD2 might be the D (6 bases). The better agreement between TRBJ2-5 and the DNA end casts doubt on the J call. Per germline, CDR1 SGDLS and CDR2 YYNGEE. This CDR3 spans 15 amino acids. CDR3 region: CASSVGSRGAETQYF. As DNA, the CDR3 is TGTGCCAGCAGCGTAGGCTCACGCGGGGCAGAGACCCAGTACTTC.

This clonotype was recorded many times. The rearrangement uses TRBV29-1 and TRBJ2-1; D remains unclear. Germline CDR1 and CDR2: SQVTM and ANQGSEA. V lost 3 bases, J lost 8 bases, and 8 bases lay in between. The CDR3 is 11 residues long. In nucleotides, the CDR3 is TGCAGCGTTGACAGTGGTTATGAGCAGTTCTTC. Translating gives CSVDSGYEQFF.

The chain uses TRBV9 and TRBJ1-6, with TRBD1 matching over 7 bases. The V gene's germline CDR1 is SGDLS and CDR2 YYNGEE. Trimming cost V 4 bases and J 7 bases; bases outside gene matches: 8. The CDR3 spans 15 residues. As DNA, the CDR3 is TGTGCCAGCAGCCCTGTAACAGGGGTAAATTCACCCCTCCACTTT. It is translated as CASSPVTGVNSPLHF.

The sample holds a few counts of this clonotype. The chain is built from TRBV6-1 and TRBJ1-5; 9 nucleotides line up with TRBD1. V trimming: 8 bases; J trimming: 4 bases; junction bases outside the gene matches: 6. The V gene's germline CDR1 is MNHNS and CDR2 SASEGT. This CDR3 has 14 amino acids. This CDR3 is CASLGTGRNQPQHF. DNA of the CDR3: TGTGCCAGCTTGGGGACAGGGCGAAATCAGCCCCAGCATTTT.

This clonotype was found a few times. V usage is TRBV29-1 and J usage is TRBJ2-5; 9 bases map to TRBD1. The J call may be faulty, since TRBJ2-7 better matches the DNA end. The CDR3 runs 13 residues. Germline loops: CDR1 SQVTM, CDR2 ANQGSEA. The CDR3: CSVGGDRADEQYF. In nucleotides, the CDR3 is TGCAGCGTTGGGGGGGACAGGGCGGACGAGCAGTACTTC.

This clonotype showed up just a few times. The chain employs TRBV4-2 and TRBJ1-1; possibly TRBD1 for D (5 bases). CDR3 length: 15 residues. Trimming stripped 4 bases from V and 5 bases from J, with 17 bases between. Per germline, CDR1 LGHNA and CDR2 YNFKEQ. CDR3 coding DNA: TGTGCCAGCAGCCCCTCGCGGGGGGAAAGGACTGAAGCTTTCTTT. The encoded protein is CASSPSRGERTEAFF.

The chain employs TRBV5-1 and TRBJ1-1, with a possible D match to TRBD1 (5 bases). The germline gives CDR1 SGHRS, CDR2 YFSETQ. V gave up 5 bases and J gave up 3 bases, with 11 bases separating them. This CDR3 comprises 13 residues. CDR3 nucleotides: TGCGCCAGCAGATTAGACAGCTACACTGAAGCTTTCTTT. It yields the protein CASRLDSYTEAFF.

This clonotype has a handful of counts. The V call is TRBV3-1, the J call TRBJ2-5, with D possibly being TRBD2 (6 bases). The CDR3 length is 15 residues. Trimming took 0 bases from V and 11 from J, leaving 19 bases between them. Germline V gene data show CDR1 as LGHDT and CDR2 as YNNKEL (reference sequence). The CDR3 here is CASSQDGRPDNEQYF. The DNA for the CDR3 is TGTGCCAGCAGCCAAGATGGGAGGCCAGACAATGAGCAGTACTTC.

The V and J genes are TRBV20-1 and TRBJ1-1; D possibly corresponds to TRBD1 (6 bases). Germline V gene lookup returns CDR1 DFQATT and CDR2 SNEGSKA (reference sequence). With 6 bases removed from V and 0 bases from J, the gap between germline ends came to 17 bases. There are 15 residues in the CDR3. The CDR3 loop reads CSAKGGAGVNTEAFF. The CDR3, as DNA: TGCAGTGCCAAAGGGGGGGCTGGGGTGAACACTGAAGCTTTCTTT.

This clonotype was counted ten times or more. This chain uses TRBV6-1 with TRBJ2-7; possible D gene TRBD2, 6 bases. Germline V gene lookup returns CDR1 MNHNS and CDR2 SASEGT. The CDR3 length is 14 residues. Trimming shortened V by 7 bases and J by 0 bases, and 13 bases separated the two germline ends. The CDR3 DNA sequence: TGTGCCAGCAAGGTAGCGGCCGACTCCTACGAGCAGTACTTC. Translating it yields CASKVAADSYEQYF.

The chain has TRBV6-2 or TRBV6-3 and TRBJ1-2; D remains unclear. The germline V and J ends were trimmed by 5 bases and 0 bases, with 16 bases remaining between them. The CDR3 is 16 amino acids. The germline gives CDR1 MNHEY, CDR2 SVGEGT. The CDR3 loop reads CASSTTAASSNYGYTF. The CDR3 DNA follows: TGTGCCAGCAGTACCACGGCAGCGTCCTCTAACTATGGCTACACCTTC.

This clonotype appeared a few times. The rearrangement links TRBV4-2 to TRBJ2-4, with 8 bases that match TRBD1. The CDR3 sequence is 18 residues long. The germline gives CDR1 LGHNA, CDR2 YNFKEQ. V trimming: 4 bases; J trimming: 0 bases; junction bases outside the gene matches: 11. The CDR3: CASSPSWDRKLAKNIQYF. The CDR3 region has the DNA TGTGCCAGCAGCCCGTCCTGGGACAGGAAGCTAGCCAAAAACATTCAGTACTTC.

As to this clonotype: The junction and the germline gene differ at one end; a read error may be behind it. The rearrangement uses TRBV10-1 and TRBJ2-3, with a possible D match to TRBD1 (5 bases). This CDR3 is built from 17 residues. CDR1 and CDR2 (germline): WNHNN, SYGVQD (reference sequence). The CDR3 region is CAGSEWQGPRHTDTQYF. CDR3 bases: TGCGCCGGCAGTGAGTGGCAGGGCCCACGGCACACAGATACGCAGTATTTT.

The chain has TRBV20-1 and TRBJ2-5; TRBD2 matches at 11 bases. The better agreement between TRBJ2-7 and the DNA end casts doubt on the J call. Germline V CDR1 and CDR2: DFQATT, SNEGSKA (reference sequence). CDR3 length equals 17 residues. The CDR3 DNA reads TGCAGTGCTAGGACAGTGAGGACTAGCGGGTTTTCCTACGAGCAGTACTTC. Its translation is CSARTVRTSGFSYEQYF.

Comment on this clonotype: A much more abundant neighbour one base away suggests this may be a read error. The rearrangement joins TRBV4-2 to TRBJ2-7, with D tentatively TRBD2 (5 bases). Trimming stripped 0 bases from V and 7 bases from J, with 10 bases between. Germline V gene sequence: CDR1 LGHNA, CDR2 YNFKEQ. This CDR3 is 13 amino acids long. The CDR3 is CASSQDGGREQYF. The CDR3 region has the DNA TGTGCCAGCAGCCAAGATGGCGGGCGTGAGCAGTACTTC.

This clonotype was seen a handful of times. The genes are TRBV18 and TRBJ2-5; 8 nucleotides agree with TRBD1. Trimming took 8 bases from V and 5 from J; bases not matched to a gene: 16. This CDR3 spans 16 amino acids. Germline V gene data show CDR1 as KGHSH and CDR2 as LQKENI. As DNA, the CDR3 is TGTGCCAGCACTCCCCAGGGGGCAAAAATAACGGAGACCCAGTACTTC. Encoded protein: CASTPQGAKITETQYF.

The chain couples TRBV7-8 to TRBJ2-1, with D possibly TRBD1 on 5 matching bases. Between the trimmed V and J ends, which lost 5 bases and 8 bases, there was a span of 10 bases. Germline V gene data show CDR1 as SGHVS and CDR2 as FQNEAQ. The CDR3 runs 12 residues. The CDR3 is CASSNRTYEQFF. Written as DNA, the CDR3 is TGTGCCAGCAGCAACCGGACATATGAGCAGTTCTTC.

This clonotype has a handful of counts. The rearrangement links TRBV4-1 to TRBJ2-5, with D maybe TRBD1 (6 bases). Germline CDR1 is MGHRA and CDR2 is YSYEKL. This CDR3 contains 14 residues. With 2 bases removed from V and 0 bases from J, the gap between germline ends came to 7 bases. CDR3 nucleotides: TGCGCCAGCAGCCAAACAGGGTACCAAGAGACCCAGTACTTC. Translated: CASSQTGYQETQYF.